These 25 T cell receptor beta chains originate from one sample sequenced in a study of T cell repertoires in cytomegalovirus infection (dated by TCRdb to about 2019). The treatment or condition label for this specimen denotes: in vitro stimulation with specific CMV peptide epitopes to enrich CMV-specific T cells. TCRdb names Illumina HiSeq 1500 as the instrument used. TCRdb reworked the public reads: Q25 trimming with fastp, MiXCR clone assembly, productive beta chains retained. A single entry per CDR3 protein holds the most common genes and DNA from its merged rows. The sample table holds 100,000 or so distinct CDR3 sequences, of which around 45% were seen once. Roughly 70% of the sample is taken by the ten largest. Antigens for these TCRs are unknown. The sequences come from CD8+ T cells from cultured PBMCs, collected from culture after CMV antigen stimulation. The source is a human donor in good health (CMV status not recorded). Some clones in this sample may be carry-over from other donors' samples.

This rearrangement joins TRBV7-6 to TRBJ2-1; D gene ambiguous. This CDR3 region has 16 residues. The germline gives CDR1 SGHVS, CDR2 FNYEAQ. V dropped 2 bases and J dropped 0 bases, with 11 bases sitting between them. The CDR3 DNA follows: TGTGCCAGCAGCTTAAGAGAGAGAGGCTCCTACAATGAGCAGTTCTTC. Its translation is CASSLRERGSYNEQFF.

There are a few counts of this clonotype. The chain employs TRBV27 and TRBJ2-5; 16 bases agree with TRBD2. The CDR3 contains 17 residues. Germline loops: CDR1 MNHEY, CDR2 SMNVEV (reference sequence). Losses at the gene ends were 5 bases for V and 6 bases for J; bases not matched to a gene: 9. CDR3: CASSPGTSGGAIKTQYF. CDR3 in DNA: TGTGCCAGCAGTCCGGGGACTAGCGGGGGGGCGATAAAGACCCAGTACTTC.

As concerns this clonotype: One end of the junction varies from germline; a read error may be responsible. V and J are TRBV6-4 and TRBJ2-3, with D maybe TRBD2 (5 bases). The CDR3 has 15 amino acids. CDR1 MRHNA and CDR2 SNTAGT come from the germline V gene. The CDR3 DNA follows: TGTGCCAACAGTACCGGGATCAGTAGTACAGATACGCAGTATTTT. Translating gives CANSTGISSTDTQYF.

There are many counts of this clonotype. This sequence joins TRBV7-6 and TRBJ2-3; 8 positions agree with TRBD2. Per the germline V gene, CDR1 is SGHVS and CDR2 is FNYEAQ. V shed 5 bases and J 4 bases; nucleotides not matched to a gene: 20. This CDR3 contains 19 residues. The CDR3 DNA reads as TGTGCCAGCAGCGGAGGTTGGACCGGGGGGGCGATTTCGGCAGATACGCAGTATTTT. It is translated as CASSGGWTGGAISADTQYF.

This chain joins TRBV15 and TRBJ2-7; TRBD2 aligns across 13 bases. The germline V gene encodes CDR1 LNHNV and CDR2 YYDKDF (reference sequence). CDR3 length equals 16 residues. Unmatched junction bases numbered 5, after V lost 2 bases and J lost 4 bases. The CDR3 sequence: CATSRSGTSGVYEQYF. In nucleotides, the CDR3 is TGTGCCACCAGCAGATCGGGGACTAGCGGGGTTTACGAGCAGTACTTC. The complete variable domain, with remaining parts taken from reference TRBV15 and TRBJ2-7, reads DAMVIQNPRYQVTQFGKPVTLSCSQTLNHNVMYWYQQKSSQAPKLLFHYYDKDFNNEADTPDNFQSRRPNTSFCFLDIRSPGLGDTAMYLCATSRSGTSGVYEQYFGPGTRLTVT.

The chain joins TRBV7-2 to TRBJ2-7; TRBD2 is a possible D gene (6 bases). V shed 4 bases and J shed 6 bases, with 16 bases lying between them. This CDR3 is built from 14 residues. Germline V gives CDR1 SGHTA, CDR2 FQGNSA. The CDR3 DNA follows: TGTGCCAGCAGCTCACTAGCAAGTCGGGTCGAGCAGTACTTC. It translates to CASSSLASRVEQYF.

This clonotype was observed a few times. This chain's CDR3 is CASSYGQGANFFFF. In nucleotides, the CDR3 is TGTGCCAGCAGTTACGGACAGGGGGCGAATTTTTTTTTCTTC. This chain joins TRBV6-5 and TRBJ2-1; 11 nucleotides agree with TRBD1. The ends lost 2 bases at V and 16 bases at J; junction bases unmatched: 10. CDR3 length: 14 residues. CDR1 and CDR2 from the germline V gene are MNHEY and SVGAGI.

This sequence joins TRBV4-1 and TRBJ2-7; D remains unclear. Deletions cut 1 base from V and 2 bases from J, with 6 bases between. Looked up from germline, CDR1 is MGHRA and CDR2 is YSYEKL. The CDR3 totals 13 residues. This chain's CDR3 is CASSQAGTYEQYF. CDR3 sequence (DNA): TGCGCCAGCAGCCAAGCCGGTACCTACGAGCAGTACTTC.

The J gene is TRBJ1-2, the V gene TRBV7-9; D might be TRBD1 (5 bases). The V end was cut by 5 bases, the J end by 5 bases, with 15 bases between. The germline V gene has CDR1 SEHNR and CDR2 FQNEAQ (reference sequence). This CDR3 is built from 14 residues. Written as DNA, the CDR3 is TGTGCCAGCAGCCAGGGTCTCCTGGCGTATGGCTACACCTTC. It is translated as CASSQGLLAYGYTF.

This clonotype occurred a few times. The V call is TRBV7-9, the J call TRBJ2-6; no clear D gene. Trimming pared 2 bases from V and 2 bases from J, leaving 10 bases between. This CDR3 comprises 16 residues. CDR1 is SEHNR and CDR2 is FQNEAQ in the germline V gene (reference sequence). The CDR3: CASSLSLSTGANVLTF. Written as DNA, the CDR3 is TGTGCCAGCAGCTTAAGTCTGTCGACTGGGGCCAACGTCCTGACTTTC.

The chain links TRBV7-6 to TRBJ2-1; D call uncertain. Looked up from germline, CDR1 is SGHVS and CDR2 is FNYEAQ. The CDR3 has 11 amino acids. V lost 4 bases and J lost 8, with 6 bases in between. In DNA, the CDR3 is TGTGCCAGCAGCTCTGGCCATGAGCAGTTCTTC. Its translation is CASSSGHEQFF.

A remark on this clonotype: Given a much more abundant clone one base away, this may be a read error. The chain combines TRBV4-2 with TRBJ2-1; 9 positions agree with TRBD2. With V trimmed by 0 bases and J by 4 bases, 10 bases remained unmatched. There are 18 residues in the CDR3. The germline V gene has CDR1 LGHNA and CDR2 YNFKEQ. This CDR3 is CASSQDQRTSASYNEQFF. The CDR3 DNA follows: TGTGCCAGCAGCCAAGATCAGAGGACTAGCGCCTCTTACAATGAGCAGTTCTTC.

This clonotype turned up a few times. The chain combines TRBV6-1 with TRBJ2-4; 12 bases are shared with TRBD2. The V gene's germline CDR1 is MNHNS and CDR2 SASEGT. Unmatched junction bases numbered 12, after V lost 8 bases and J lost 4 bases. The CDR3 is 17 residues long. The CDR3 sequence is CASPFPLAGGDKNIQYF. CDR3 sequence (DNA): TGTGCCAGCCCCTTTCCCCTAGCGGGAGGGGATAAAAACATTCAGTACTTC.

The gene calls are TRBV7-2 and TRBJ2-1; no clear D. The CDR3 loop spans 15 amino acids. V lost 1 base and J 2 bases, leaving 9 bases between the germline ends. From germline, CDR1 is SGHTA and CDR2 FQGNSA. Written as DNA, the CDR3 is TGTGCCAGCAGCTTAGGCAGACCTACCTACAATGAGCAGTTCTTC. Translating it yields CASSLGRPTYNEQFF.

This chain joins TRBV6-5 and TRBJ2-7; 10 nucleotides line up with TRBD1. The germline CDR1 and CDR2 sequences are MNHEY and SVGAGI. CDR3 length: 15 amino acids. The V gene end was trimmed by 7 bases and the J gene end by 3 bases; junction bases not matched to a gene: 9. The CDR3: CASTLRTGGLYEQYF. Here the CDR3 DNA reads TGTGCCAGCACCCTTCGGACAGGGGGACTCTACGAGCAGTACTTC.

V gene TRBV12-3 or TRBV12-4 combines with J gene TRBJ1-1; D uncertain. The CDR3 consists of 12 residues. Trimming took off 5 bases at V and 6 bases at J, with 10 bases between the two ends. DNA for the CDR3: TGTGCCAGCAGTCTAGGAACCCCTGAAGCTTTCTTT. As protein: CASSLGTPEAFF.

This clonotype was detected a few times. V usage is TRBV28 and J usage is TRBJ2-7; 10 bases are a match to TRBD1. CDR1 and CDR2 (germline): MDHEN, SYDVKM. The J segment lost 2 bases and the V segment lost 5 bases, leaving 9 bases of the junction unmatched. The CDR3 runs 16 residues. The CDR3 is CASSLPGTGAPYEQYF. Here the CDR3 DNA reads TGTGCCAGCAGTCTGCCCGGGACAGGGGCCCCCTACGAGCAGTACTTC.

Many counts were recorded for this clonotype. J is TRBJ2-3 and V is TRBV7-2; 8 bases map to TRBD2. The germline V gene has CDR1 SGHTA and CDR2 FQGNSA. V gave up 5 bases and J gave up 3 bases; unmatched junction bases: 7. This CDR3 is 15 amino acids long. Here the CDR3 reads CASSPLAGYTDTQYF. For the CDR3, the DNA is TGTGCCAGCAGCCCTTTAGCGGGGTATACAGATACGCAGTATTTT.

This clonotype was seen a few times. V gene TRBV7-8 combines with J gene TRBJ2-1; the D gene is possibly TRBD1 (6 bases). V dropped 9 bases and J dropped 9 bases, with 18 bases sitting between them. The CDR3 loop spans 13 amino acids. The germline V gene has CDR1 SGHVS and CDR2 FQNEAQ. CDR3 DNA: TGTGCCAGTTTTGGGGGCGGTCCGGGTGAGCAGTTCTTC. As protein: CASFGGGPGEQFF.

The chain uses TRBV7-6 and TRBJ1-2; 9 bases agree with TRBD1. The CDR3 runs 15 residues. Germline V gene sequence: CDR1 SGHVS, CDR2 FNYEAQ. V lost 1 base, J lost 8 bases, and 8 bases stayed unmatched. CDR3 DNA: TGTGCCAGCAGCTTAGTAAGGACAGGGGTTGGCGGCTACACCTTC. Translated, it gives CASSLVRTGVGGYTF.

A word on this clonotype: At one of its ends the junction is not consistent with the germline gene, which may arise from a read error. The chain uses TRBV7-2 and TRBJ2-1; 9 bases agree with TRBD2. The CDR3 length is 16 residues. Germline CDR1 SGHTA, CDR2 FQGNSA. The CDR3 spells CASSWGGTSSYSEQFF. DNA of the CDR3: TGTGCCAGCAGCTGGGGGGGGACTAGCTCCTACAGTGAGCAGTTCTTC.

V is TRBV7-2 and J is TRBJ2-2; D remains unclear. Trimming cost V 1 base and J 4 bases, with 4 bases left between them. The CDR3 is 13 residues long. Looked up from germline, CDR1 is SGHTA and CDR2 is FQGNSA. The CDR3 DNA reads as TGTGCCAGCAGCTTAGGTTCCACCGGGGAGCTGTTTTTT. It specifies CASSLGSTGELFF.

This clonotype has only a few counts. CDR3 residues: CASSQASSTDTQYF. In nucleotides, the CDR3 is TGTGCCAGCAGCCAAGCTTCCAGCACAGATACGCAGTATTTT. The J gene is TRBJ2-3, the V gene TRBV3-1; D remains ambiguous. Germline V gene lookup returns CDR1 LGHDT and CDR2 YNNKEL (reference sequence). The length of the CDR3 is 14 residues. V was cut by 1 base and J by 0 bases, with 5 bases left in between.

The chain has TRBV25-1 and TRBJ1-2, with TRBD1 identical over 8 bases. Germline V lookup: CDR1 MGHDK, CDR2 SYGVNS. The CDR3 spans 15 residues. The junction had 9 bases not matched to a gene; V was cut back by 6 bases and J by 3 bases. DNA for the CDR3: TGTGCCAGCAGCGCCCGTCAGGGGGCTTACTATGGCTACACCTTC. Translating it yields CASSARQGAYYGYTF.

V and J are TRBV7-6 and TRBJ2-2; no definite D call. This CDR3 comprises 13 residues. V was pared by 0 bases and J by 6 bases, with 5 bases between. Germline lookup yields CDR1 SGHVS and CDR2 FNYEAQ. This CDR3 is CASSLADAGELFF. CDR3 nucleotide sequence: TGTGCCAGCAGCTTAGCGGATGCCGGGGAGCTGTTTTTT.